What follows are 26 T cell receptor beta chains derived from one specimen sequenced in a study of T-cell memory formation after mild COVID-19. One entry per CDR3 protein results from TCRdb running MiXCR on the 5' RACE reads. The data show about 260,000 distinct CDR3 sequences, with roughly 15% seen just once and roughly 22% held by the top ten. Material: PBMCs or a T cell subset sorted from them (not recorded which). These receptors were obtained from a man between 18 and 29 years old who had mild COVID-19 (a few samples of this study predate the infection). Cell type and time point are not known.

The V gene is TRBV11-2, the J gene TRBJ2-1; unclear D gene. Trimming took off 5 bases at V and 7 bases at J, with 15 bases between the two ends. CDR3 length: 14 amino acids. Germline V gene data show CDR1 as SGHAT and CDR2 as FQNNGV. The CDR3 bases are TGTGCCAGCAGCCCTAACACGATGGGGAATGAGCAGTTCTTC. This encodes CASSPNTMGNEQFF.

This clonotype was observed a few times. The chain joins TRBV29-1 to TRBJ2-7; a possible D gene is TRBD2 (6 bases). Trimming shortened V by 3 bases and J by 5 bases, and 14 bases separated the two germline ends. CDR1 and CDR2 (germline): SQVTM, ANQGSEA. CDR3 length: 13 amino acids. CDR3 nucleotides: TGCAGCGTTGATCTGATCCTAGCGAACGAGCAGTACTTC. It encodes CSVDLILANEQYF.

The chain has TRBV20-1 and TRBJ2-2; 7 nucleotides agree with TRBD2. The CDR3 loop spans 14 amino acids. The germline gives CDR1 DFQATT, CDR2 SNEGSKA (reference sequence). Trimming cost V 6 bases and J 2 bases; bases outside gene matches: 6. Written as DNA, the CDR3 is TGCAGTGCGAAGCCGGGACTAAACACCGGGGAGCTGTTTTTT. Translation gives CSAKPGLNTGELFF.

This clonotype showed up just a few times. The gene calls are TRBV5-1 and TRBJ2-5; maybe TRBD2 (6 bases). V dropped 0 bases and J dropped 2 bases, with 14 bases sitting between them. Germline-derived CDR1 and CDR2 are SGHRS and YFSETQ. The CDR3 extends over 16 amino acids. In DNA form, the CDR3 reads TGCGCCAGCAGCTTGGGGGACTTAATGGGGCAAGAGACCCAGTACTTC. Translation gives CASSLGDLMGQETQYF.

For the CDR3, the DNA is TGTGCCAGCAGCTTTACTACCGGGGAGCTGTTTTTT. Its protein is CASSFTTGELFF. The J gene is TRBJ2-2, the V gene TRBV7-9; D uncertain. This CDR3 region has 12 residues. CDR1 is SEHNR, CDR2 FQNEAQ, per germline (reference sequence). V was trimmed by 3 bases and J by 5 bases, leaving 4 bases between them.

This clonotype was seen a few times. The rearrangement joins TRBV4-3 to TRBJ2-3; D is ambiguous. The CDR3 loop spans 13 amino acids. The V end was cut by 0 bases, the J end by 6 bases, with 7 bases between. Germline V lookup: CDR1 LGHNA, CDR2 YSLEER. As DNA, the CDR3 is TGCGCCAGCAGCCAAGATAGTAGGGATACGCAGTATTTT. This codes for CASSQDSRDTQYF.

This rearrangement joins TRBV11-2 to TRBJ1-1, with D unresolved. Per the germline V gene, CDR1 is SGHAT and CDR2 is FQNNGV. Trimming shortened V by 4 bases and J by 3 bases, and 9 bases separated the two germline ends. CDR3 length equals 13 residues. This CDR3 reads CASSSGLYTEAFF. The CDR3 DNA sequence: TGTGCCAGCAGCTCCGGACTGTACACTGAAGCTTTCTTT.

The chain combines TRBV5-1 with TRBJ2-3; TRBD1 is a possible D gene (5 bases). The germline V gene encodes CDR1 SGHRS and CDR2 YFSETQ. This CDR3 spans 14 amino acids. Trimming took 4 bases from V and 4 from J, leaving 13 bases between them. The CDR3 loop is CASSTHLGPDTQYF. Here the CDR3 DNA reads TGCGCCAGCAGCACGCATCTGGGGCCAGATACGCAGTATTTT.

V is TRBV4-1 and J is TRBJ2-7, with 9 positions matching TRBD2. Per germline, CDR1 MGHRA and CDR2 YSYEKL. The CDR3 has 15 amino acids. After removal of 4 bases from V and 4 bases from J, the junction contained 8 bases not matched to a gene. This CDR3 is CASSPGLARRYEQYF. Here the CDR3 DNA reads TGCGCCAGCAGCCCCGGACTAGCGAGGAGGTACGAGCAGTACTTC.

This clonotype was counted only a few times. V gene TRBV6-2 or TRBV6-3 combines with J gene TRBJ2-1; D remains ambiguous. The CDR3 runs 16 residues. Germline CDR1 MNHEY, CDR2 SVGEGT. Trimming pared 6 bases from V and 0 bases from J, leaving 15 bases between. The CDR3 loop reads CASSPDTVNSYNEQFF. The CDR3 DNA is TGTGCCAGCAGCCCTGATACCGTCAACTCCTACAATGAGCAGTTCTTC.

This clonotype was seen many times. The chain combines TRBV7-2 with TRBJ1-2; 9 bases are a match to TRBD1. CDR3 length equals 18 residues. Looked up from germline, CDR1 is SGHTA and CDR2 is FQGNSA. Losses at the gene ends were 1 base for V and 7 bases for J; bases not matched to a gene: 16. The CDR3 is CASSLVPGQGSAEGGYTF. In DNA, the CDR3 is TGTGCCAGCAGCTTAGTACCGGGACAGGGTTCAGCCGAGGGTGGCTACACCTTC.

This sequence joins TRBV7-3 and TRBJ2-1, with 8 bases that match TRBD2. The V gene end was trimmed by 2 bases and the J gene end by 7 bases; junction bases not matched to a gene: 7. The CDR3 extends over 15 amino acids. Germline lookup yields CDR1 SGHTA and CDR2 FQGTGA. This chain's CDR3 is CASSLYGGAGNEQFF. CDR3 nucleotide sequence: TGTGCCAGCAGCTTATACGGGGGGGCAGGGAATGAGCAGTTCTTC.

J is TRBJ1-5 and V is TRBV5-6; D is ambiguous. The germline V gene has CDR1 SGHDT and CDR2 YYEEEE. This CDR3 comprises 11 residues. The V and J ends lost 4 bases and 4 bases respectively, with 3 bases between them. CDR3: CASSVNQPQHF. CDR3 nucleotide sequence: TGTGCCAGCAGCGTGAATCAGCCCCAGCATTTT.

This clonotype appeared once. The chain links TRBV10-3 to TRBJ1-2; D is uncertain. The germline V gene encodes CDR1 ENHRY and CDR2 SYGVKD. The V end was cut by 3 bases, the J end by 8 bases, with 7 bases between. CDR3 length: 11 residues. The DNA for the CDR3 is TGTGCCATCAGTGATAGTAGGGGCTACACCTTC. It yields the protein CAISDSRGYTF.

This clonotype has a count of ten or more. CDR3 DNA: TGTGCCAGCAGCACCTTTGACGCCGGGGAGCTGTTTTTT. The encoded protein is CASSTFDAGELFF. The genes are TRBV7-9 and TRBJ2-2; no clear D gene. CDR3 length: 13 amino acids. V dropped 5 bases and J dropped 6 bases, with 10 bases sitting between them. Germline CDR1 reads SEHNR; CDR2 reads FQNEAQ (reference sequence).

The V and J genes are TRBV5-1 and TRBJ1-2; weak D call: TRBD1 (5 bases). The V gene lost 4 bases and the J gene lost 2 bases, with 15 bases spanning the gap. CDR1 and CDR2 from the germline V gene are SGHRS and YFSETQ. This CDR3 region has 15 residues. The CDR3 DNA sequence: TGCGCCAGCAGCCCCAGTGGGGCGACCAACTATGGCTACACCTTC. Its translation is CASSPSGATNYGYTF.

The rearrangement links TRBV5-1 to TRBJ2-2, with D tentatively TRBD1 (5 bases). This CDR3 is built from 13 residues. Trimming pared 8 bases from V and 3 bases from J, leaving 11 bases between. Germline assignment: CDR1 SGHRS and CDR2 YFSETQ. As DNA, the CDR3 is TGCGCCAGTCAGACAGAGGACACCGGGGAGCTGTTTTTT. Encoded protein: CASQTEDTGELFF.

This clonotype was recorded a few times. CDR3 protein: CSARGDREHEQFF. CDR3 DNA: TGCAGTGCTAGAGGTGACAGGGAACATGAGCAGTTCTTC. The chain carries TRBV20-1 and TRBJ2-1; 7 bases agree with TRBD1. This CDR3 contains 13 residues. Germline V lookup: CDR1 DFQATT, CDR2 SNEGSKA (reference sequence). The trim removed 1 base at V and 8 bases at J, leaving 5 bases unmatched.

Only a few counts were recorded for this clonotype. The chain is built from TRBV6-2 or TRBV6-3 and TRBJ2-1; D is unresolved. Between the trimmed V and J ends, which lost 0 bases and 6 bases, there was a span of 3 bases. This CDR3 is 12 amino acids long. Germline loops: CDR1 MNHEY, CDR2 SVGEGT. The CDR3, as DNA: TGTGCCAGCAGTTACTCCCGCAATGAGCAGTTCTTC. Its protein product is CASSYSRNEQFF.

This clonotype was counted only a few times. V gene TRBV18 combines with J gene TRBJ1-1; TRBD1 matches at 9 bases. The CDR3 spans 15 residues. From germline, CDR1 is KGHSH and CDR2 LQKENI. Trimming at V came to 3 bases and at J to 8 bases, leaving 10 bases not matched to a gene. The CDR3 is CASSPNLPGQGEAFF. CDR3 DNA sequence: TGTGCCAGCTCACCTAACCTTCCGGGACAGGGAGAAGCTTTCTTT. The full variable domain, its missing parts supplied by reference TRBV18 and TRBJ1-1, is NAGVMQNPRHLVRRRGQEARLRCSPMKGHSHVYWYRQLPEEGLKFMVYLQKENIIDESGMPKERFSAEFPKEGPSILRIQQVVRGDSAAYFCASSPNLPGQGEAFFGQGTRLTVV.

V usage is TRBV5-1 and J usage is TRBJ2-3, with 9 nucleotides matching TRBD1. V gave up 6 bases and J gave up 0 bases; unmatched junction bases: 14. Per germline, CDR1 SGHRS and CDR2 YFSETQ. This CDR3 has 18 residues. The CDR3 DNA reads TGCGCCAGCAACCACGGGACAGGGTTTATTTCTAGCACAGATACGCAGTATTTT. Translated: CASNHGTGFISSTDTQYF.

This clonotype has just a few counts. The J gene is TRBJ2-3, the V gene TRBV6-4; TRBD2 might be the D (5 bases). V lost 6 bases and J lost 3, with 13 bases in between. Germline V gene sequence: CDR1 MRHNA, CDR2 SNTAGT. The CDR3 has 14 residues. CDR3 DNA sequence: TGTGCCAGCAGCGCCGGGATGTCGACAGATACGCAGTATTTT. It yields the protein CASSAGMSTDTQYF.

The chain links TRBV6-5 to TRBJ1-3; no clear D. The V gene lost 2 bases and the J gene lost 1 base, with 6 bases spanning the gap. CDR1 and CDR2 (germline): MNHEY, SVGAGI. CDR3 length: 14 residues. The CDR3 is CASSYRGSGNTIYF. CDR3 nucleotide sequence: TGTGCCAGCAGTTACAGAGGATCTGGAAACACCATATATTTT.

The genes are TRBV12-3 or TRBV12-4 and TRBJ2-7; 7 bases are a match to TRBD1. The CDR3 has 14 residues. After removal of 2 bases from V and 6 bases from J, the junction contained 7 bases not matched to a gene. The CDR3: CASSLRQGVVEQYF. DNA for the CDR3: TGTGCCAGCAGTTTAAGGCAGGGGGTAGTCGAGCAGTACTTC.

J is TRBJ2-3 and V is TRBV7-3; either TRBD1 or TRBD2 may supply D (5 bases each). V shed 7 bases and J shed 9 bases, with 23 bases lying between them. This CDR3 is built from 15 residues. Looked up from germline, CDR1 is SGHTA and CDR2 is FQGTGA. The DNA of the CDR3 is TGTGCCAGCATCTTCGGGGCCGAAGGGGCGGCAACGCAGTATTTT. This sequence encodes CASIFGAEGAATQYF. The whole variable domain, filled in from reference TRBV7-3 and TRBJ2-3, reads GAGVSQTPSNKVTEKGKYVELRCDPISGHTALYWYRQSLGQGPEFLIYFQGTGAADDSGLPNDRFFAVRPEGSVSTLKIQRTERGDSAVYLCASIFGAEGAATQYFGPGTRLTVL.

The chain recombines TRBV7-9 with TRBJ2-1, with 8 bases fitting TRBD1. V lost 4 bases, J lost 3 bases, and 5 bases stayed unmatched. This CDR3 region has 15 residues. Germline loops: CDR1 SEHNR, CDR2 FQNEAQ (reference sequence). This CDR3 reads CASSSSGGLYNEQFF. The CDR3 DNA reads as TGTGCCAGCAGCTCCTCAGGGGGCCTCTACAATGAGCAGTTCTTC.